Listed below are T cell receptor beta chains from one sample, sequenced in a study of PD-L1 blockade in urothelial cancer. Using immunoSEQ multiplex PCR, the repertoire was profiled, and TCRdb retains in-frame clones only, with some absent. The sample consists of 30,000 to 40,000 clones, approximately 80% of them appearing once. Sequenced material: PBMCs, taken around atezolizumab (anti-PD-L1) treatment. These receptors were obtained from an older man with urothelial cancer. Both conserved end residues are part of each CDR3. A D gene is named only where the DNA matches it firmly. Clone size, where shown, is once, few, many, or a class for clones that have expanded.

cdr3_length: 14
v_call: TRBV10-3
d_call: TRBD2
j_call: TRBJ2-7
clone_size: once
cdr3_aa: CAIKYGRGSYEQYF
cdr3_nt: TGTGCCATCAAGTACGGGAGGGGGTCCTACGAGCAGTACTTC

cdr3_length: 13
v_call: TRBV19
d_call: .
j_call: TRBJ2-5
clone_size: .
cdr3_aa: CAGSWGRGETQYF
cdr3_nt: TGTGCCGGTAGCTGGGGGCGCGGGGAGACCCAGTACTTC

cdr3_length: 14
v_call: TRBV5-1
d_call: TRBD2
j_call: TRBJ2-7
clone_size: .
cdr3_aa: CASSPGTSGYEQYF
cdr3_nt: TGCGCCAGCTCCCCCGGGACTAGCGGCTACGAGCAGTACTTC

cdr3_length: 14
v_call: TRBV4-2
d_call: TRBD2
j_call: TRBJ2-2
clone_size: .
cdr3_aa: CASRPSGSTGELFF
cdr3_nt: TGTGCCAGCAGACCTAGCGGGAGCACCGGGGAGCTGTTTTTT

cdr3_length: 12
v_call: TRBV6-5
d_call: .
j_call: TRBJ2-5
clone_size: .
cdr3_aa: CASIGAKETQYF
cdr3_nt: TGTGCCAGCATAGGGGCCAAAGAGACCCAGTACTTC

cdr3_length: 17
v_call: TRBV7-9
d_call: .
j_call: TRBJ1-2
clone_size: .
cdr3_aa: CASSLARYRENNYGYTF
cdr3_nt: TGTGCCAGCAGCTTAGCGCGGTACAGGGAAAATAACTATGGCTACACCTTC

cdr3_length: 11
v_call: TRBV20-1
d_call: .
j_call: TRBJ1-5
clone_size: .
cdr3_aa: CSARQGKPQHF
cdr3_nt: TGCAGTGCGCGGCAGGGAAAGCCCCAGCATTTT

cdr3_length: 15
v_call: TRBV7-9
d_call: TRBD1
j_call: TRBJ2-6
clone_size: .
cdr3_aa: CASSVDRAGANVLTF
cdr3_nt: TGTGCCAGCAGCGTTGACAGGGCCGGGGCCAACGTCCTGACTTTC

cdr3_length: 12
v_call: TRBV19
d_call: .
j_call: TRBJ1-5
clone_size: .
cdr3_aa: CASSIRDQPQHF
cdr3_nt: TGTGCCAGTAGTATTCGGGATCAGCCCCAGCATTTT

cdr3_length: 15
v_call: TRBV6-6
d_call: .
j_call: TRBJ1-2
clone_size: .
cdr3_aa: CASSYEGPEVGGYTF
cdr3_nt: TGTGCCAGCAGTTATGAGGGCCCGGAGGTGGGTGGCTACACCTTC

cdr3_length: 14
v_call: TRBV6-6
d_call: .
j_call: TRBJ1-2
clone_size: .
cdr3_aa: CASTLQGPNYGYTF
cdr3_nt: TGTGCCAGCACCCTACAGGGTCCAAACTATGGCTACACCTTC

cdr3_length: 15
v_call: TRBV5-4
d_call: .
j_call: TRBJ2-5
clone_size: once
cdr3_aa: CASSHSRGTQETQYF
cdr3_nt: TGTGCCAGCAGCCACTCTAGGGGAACTCAAGAGACCCAGTACTTC

cdr3_length: 16
v_call: TRBV5-1
d_call: TRBD1
j_call: TRBJ1-1
clone_size: .
cdr3_aa: CASSGRDRGGDTEAFF
cdr3_nt: TGCGCCAGCAGCGGCCGGGACAGGGGCGGGGACACTGAAGCTTTCTTT

cdr3_length: 15
v_call: TRBV5-6
d_call: TRBD1
j_call: TRBJ1-5
clone_size: few
cdr3_aa: CASSWTGESGQPQHF
cdr3_nt: TGTGCCAGCAGCTGGACAGGGGAATCGGGGCAGCCCCAGCATTTT

cdr3_length: 11
v_call: TRBV19
d_call: .
j_call: TRBJ1-1
clone_size: .
cdr3_aa: CATQGWTEAFF
cdr3_nt: TGTGCCACGCAGGGATGGACTGAAGCTTTCTTT

cdr3_length: 15
v_call: TRBV30
d_call: TRBD1
j_call: TRBJ2-3
clone_size: .
cdr3_aa: CAWSGGTGRTDTQYF
cdr3_nt: TGTGCCTGGAGTGGGGGGACAGGGAGGACAGATACGCAGTATTTT

cdr3_length: 18
v_call: TRBV5-5
d_call: TRBD2
j_call: TRBJ2-2
clone_size: .
cdr3_aa: CASSRREAGALNTGELFF
cdr3_nt: TGTGCCAGCAGTCGTCGGGAGGCCGGGGCATTGAACACCGGGGAGCTGTTTTTT

cdr3_length: 14
v_call: TRBV11-2
d_call: .
j_call: TRBJ1-1
clone_size: .
cdr3_aa: CASSLQGRFAEAFF
cdr3_nt: TGTGCCAGCAGCTTACAGGGAAGGTTCGCTGAAGCTTTCTTT

cdr3_length: 14
v_call: TRBV4-1
d_call: .
j_call: TRBJ2-5
clone_size: .
cdr3_aa: CASSQVGGPETQYF
cdr3_nt: TGCGCCAGCAGCCAGGTTGGTGGGCCAGAGACCCAGTACTTC

cdr3_length: 16
v_call: TRBV5-1
d_call: .
j_call: TRBJ1-1
clone_size: .
cdr3_aa: CASMSGSIVGNTEAFF
cdr3_nt: TGCGCCAGCATGTCGGGGTCAATCGTCGGGAACACTGAAGCTTTCTTT

cdr3_length: 20
v_call: TRBV9
d_call: .
j_call: TRBJ2-2
clone_size: .
cdr3_aa: CASSVGARQKLISNTGELFF
cdr3_nt: TGTGCCAGCAGCGTAGGGGCTCGACAGAAGCTTATCTCGAACACCGGGGAGCTGTTTTTT

cdr3_length: 15
v_call: TRBV5-1
d_call: TRBD1
j_call: TRBJ1-2
clone_size: .
cdr3_aa: CASSSGTGGQYGYTF
cdr3_nt: TGCGCCAGCAGCTCGGGGACAGGGGGCCAATATGGCTACACCTTC

cdr3_length: 16
v_call: TRBV4-3
d_call: .
j_call: TRBJ1-4
clone_size: .
cdr3_aa: CASSQDRAGPGEKLFF
cdr3_nt: TGCGCCAGCAGCCAAGATAGGGCAGGGCCCGGCGAAAAACTGTTTTTT

cdr3_length: 16
v_call: TRBV5-4
d_call: TRBD2
j_call: TRBJ2-1
clone_size: .
cdr3_aa: CASSLGASGGYNEQFF
cdr3_nt: TGTGCCAGCAGCTTGGGGGCCAGCGGGGGGTACAATGAGCAGTTCTTC

cdr3_length: 14
v_call: TRBV5-1
d_call: .
j_call: TRBJ2-5
clone_size: once
cdr3_aa: CASRRVDGSETQYF
cdr3_nt: TGCGCCAGCAGGCGTGTCGACGGGAGTGAGACCCAGTACTTC

cdr3_length: 13
v_call: TRBV1
d_call: .
j_call: TRBJ1-1
clone_size: .
cdr3_aa: CTSSQDWNTEAFF
cdr3_nt: TGCACCAGCAGCCAAGACTGGAACACTGAAGCTTTCTTT

cdr3_length: 15
v_call: TRBV4-1
d_call: TRBD2
j_call: TRBJ2-7
clone_size: .
cdr3_aa: CASSLQTSGDYEQYF
cdr3_nt: TGCGCCAGCAGCTTACAGACTAGCGGGGACTACGAGCAGTACTTC

cdr3_length: 11
v_call: TRBV6-6
d_call: .
j_call: TRBJ2-1
clone_size: .
cdr3_aa: CASTGMNEQFF
cdr3_nt: TGTGCCAGCACCGGTATGAATGAGCAGTTCTTC

cdr3_length: 15
v_call: TRBV30
d_call: TRBD2
j_call: TRBJ2-7
clone_size: .
cdr3_aa: CAWRGLAGSSYEQYF
cdr3_nt: TGTGCCTGGAGGGGACTAGCGGGCTCTTCCTACGAGCAGTACTTC

cdr3_length: 15
v_call: TRBV14
d_call: TRBD2
j_call: TRBJ2-1
clone_size: .
cdr3_aa: CASSQGSGITNEQFF
cdr3_nt: TGTGCCAGCAGCCAAGGTAGCGGGATTACCAATGAGCAGTTCTTC

cdr3_length: 17
v_call: TRBV6-1
d_call: .
j_call: TRBJ2-1
clone_size: .
cdr3_aa: CASSDYSASGSYNEQFF
cdr3_nt: TGTGCCAGCAGTGATTATTCCGCCAGCGGCTCCTACAATGAGCAGTTCTTC

cdr3_length: 16
v_call: TRBV19
d_call: TRBD1
j_call: TRBJ1-1
clone_size: .
cdr3_aa: CASSIARTGLGTEAFF
cdr3_nt: TGTGCCAGTAGTATAGCCCGGACAGGGTTGGGCACTGAAGCTTTCTTT

cdr3_length: 12
v_call: TRBV10-3
d_call: .
j_call: TRBJ1-1
clone_size: .
cdr3_aa: CAISDQGERAFF
cdr3_nt: TGTGCCATCAGTGACCAAGGAGAACGAGCTTTCTTT

cdr3_length: 15
v_call: TRBV7-9
d_call: TRBD2
j_call: TRBJ2-1
clone_size: once
cdr3_aa: CASSPVAGDYNEQFF
cdr3_nt: TGTGCCAGCAGCCCTGTAGCGGGAGACTACAATGAGCAGTTCTTC

cdr3_length: 15
v_call: TRBV27
d_call: TRBD1
j_call: TRBJ1-1
clone_size: .
cdr3_aa: CASSYYGTGRTEAFF
cdr3_nt: TGTGCCAGCAGCTATTATGGGACAGGGAGGACTGAAGCTTTCTTT

cdr3_length: 13
v_call: TRBV7-9
d_call: TRBD1
j_call: TRBJ1-1
clone_size: .
cdr3_aa: CASSQGARTEAFF
cdr3_nt: TGTGCCAGCAGCCAGGGGGCTCGGACTGAAGCTTTCTTT

cdr3_length: 15
v_call: TRBV2
d_call: .
j_call: TRBJ2-1
clone_size: .
cdr3_aa: CASSDMGLTANEQFF
cdr3_nt: TGTGCCAGCAGTGATATGGGACTTACCGCCAATGAGCAGTTCTTC

cdr3_length: 13
v_call: TRBV7-2
d_call: TRBD2
j_call: TRBJ2-1
clone_size: once
cdr3_aa: CASSYRGRDEQFF
cdr3_nt: TGTGCCAGCAGCTATCGGGGGAGGGATGAGCAGTTCTTC

cdr3_length: 13
v_call: TRBV25-1
d_call: .
j_call: TRBJ2-3
clone_size: .
cdr3_aa: CASSSDFWDTQYF
cdr3_nt: TGTGCCAGCAGTTCGGACTTTTGGGATACGCAGTATTTT

cdr3_length: 14
v_call: TRBV7-2
d_call: .
j_call: TRBJ2-1
clone_size: .
cdr3_aa: CASSFARASDEQFF
cdr3_nt: TGTGCCAGCAGCTTTGCGCGGGCCTCGGATGAGCAGTTCTTC

cdr3_length: 15
v_call: TRBV12-5
d_call: .
j_call: TRBJ2-3
clone_size: .
cdr3_aa: CASGLGQSPADTQYF
cdr3_nt: TGTGCTAGTGGTTTGGGGCAATCCCCCGCAGATACGCAGTATTTT